The 6 T cell receptor beta chains presented below share a single source sample, sequenced in a study of T cell responses to AZD1222 COVID-19 vaccine. Clones were sequenced by immunoSEQ multiplex PCR, and TCRdb holds only the in-frame ones, with some missing. This table holds 120,000 or so clones, over 75% found once. The material was peripheral blood, obtained on day 0 of AZD1222 vaccination. The source of these receptors is an adult in good health.

The chain joins TRBV15 to TRBJ1-5; D gene ambiguous. The CDR3 has 13 amino acids. Germline V lookup: CDR1 LNHNV, CDR2 YYDKDF (reference sequence). Trimming took 3 bases from V and 1 from J, leaving 4 bases between them. Here the CDR3 reads CATSSLSNQPQHF. In nucleotides, the CDR3 is TGTGCCACCAGCAGTTTGAGCAATCAGCCCCAGCATTTT.

V and J are TRBV30 and TRBJ1-2, with D perhaps matching TRBD1 (6 bases). This CDR3 is built from 15 residues. Trimming left V 3 bases short and J 0 bases short, with 14 bases between. Germline CDR1 GTSNPN, CDR2 SVGIG (reference sequence). The CDR3 DNA sequence: TGTGCCTGGAGACAGGGATTGGGACCTAACTATGGCTACACCTTC. It is translated as CAWRQGLGPNYGYTF. Drawing the rest from reference TRBV30 and TRBJ1-2, the complete variable domain is SQTIHQWPATLVQPVGSPLSLECTVEGTSNPNLYWYRQAAGRGLQLLFYSVGIGQISSEVPQNLSASRPQDRQFILSSKKLLLSDSGFYLCAWRQGLGPNYGYTFGSGTRLTVV.

This chain connects TRBV19 to TRBJ1-5; tentative D call: TRBD1 (5 bases). This CDR3 is built from 15 residues. The V end lost 2 bases, the J end lost 6 bases, and 14 bases lay between the germline ends. From germline, CDR1 is LNHDA and CDR2 SQIVND (reference sequence). The CDR3 is CASSIPRALAQPQHF. Here the CDR3 DNA reads TGTGCCAGTAGTATACCCAGGGCCCTCGCTCAGCCCCAGCATTTT. Based on the CDR3 plus reference TRBV19 and TRBJ1-5, the full variable domain is DGGITQSPKYLFRKEGQNVTLSCEQNLNHDAMYWYRQDPGQGLRLIYYSQIVNDFQKGDIAEGYSVSREKKESFPLTVTSAQKNPTAFYLCASSIPRALAQPQHFGDGTRLSIL.

The rearrangement links TRBV5-4 to TRBJ2-7; 9 bases agree with TRBD2. V lost 2 bases, J lost 0 bases, and 9 bases stayed unmatched. This CDR3 has 17 residues. CDR1 SGHNT and CDR2 YYREEE come from the germline V gene (reference sequence). CDR3 region: CASSFILAGPSSYEQYF. In nucleotides, the CDR3 is TGTGCCAGCAGCTTTATCCTAGCGGGACCGAGCTCCTACGAGCAGTACTTC.

V and J are TRBV10-3 and TRBJ2-5; perhaps D is TRBD1 or TRBD2 (7 bases each). The CDR3 is 16 residues long. The ends were cut back, 4 bases at V and 2 bases at J, with 17 bases in the middle. The germline V gene encodes CDR1 ENHRY and CDR2 SYGVKD. The CDR3 spells CAISGPGRGPQETQYF. The CDR3 nucleotides read TGTGCCATCAGTGGTCCAGGGAGGGGGCCTCAAGAGACCCAGTACTTC.

In its sample, this clone was seen a few times. V usage is TRBV28 and J usage is TRBJ2-7; D is unclear. Trimming pared 7 bases from V and 4 bases from J, leaving 20 bases between. The CDR3 is 15 amino acids. Germline CDR1 reads MDHEN; CDR2 reads SYDVKM. CDR3 bases: TGTGCCAGCACCTCCTCGGACCGCTTCTTTTACGAGCAGTACTTC. Translation gives CASTSSDRFFYEQYF.